The 4 T cell receptor beta chains in this list originate from one sample, sequenced in a study of T cells in Graves' hyperthyroidism and ophthalmopathy. The investigators amplified TCR beta CDR3 regions from RNA transcripts. The HTBI primer set was used in a first-round RT-PCR of the TCR CDR3. One entry per CDR3 protein, called by TCRdb with MiXCR from the multiplex PCR reads. This table has a few hundred thousand distinct CDR3 sequences, approximately 18% appearing once. The sample consisted of blood. The receptors stem from a man in his fifties or sixties with Graves' ophthalmopathy.

This clonotype was seen more than once but under ten times. This chain connects TRBV28 to TRBJ2-1; TRBD2 matches at 8 bases. There are 16 residues in the CDR3. The germline CDR1 and CDR2 sequences are MDHEN and SYDVKM. V gave up 2 bases and J gave up 13 bases; unmatched junction bases: 16. The CDR3 is CASSLIGWGSGSSQFF. CDR3 DNA sequence: TGTGCCAGCAGTTTAATCGGGTGGGGGAGCGGGAGTTCCCAGTTCTTC.

This clonotype has ten or more counts. The chain links TRBV2 to TRBJ2-1; 10 bases are a match to TRBD1. J lost 6 bases, V lost 3 bases, and 5 bases had no gene match. Germline loops: CDR1 SNHLY, CDR2 FYNNEI. The CDR3 is 15 amino acids. The CDR3 nucleotides are TGTGCCAGCAGTGACCCCGGGACAGGGGTCAATGAGCAGTTCTTC. This sequence encodes CASSDPGTGVNEQFF.

The CDR3 nucleotides are TGTGCCAGCAGTCCAGGCTCCGATCAGCCCCAGCATTTT. Amino acids: CASSPGSDQPQHF. The chain combines TRBV2 with TRBJ1-5; no firm D call. Trimming took off 5 bases at V and 5 bases at J, with 10 bases between the two ends. The germline gives CDR1 SNHLY, CDR2 FYNNEI. CDR3 length equals 13 residues.

There are many counts of this clonotype. The V gene is TRBV28, the J gene TRBJ1-1; 11 bases match TRBD1. This CDR3 contains 15 residues. Trimming cost V 8 bases and J 6 bases; bases outside gene matches: 11. Germline CDR1 and CDR2: MDHEN and SYDVKM. The CDR3 sequence: CASSRTGGGFAEAFF. CDR3 coding DNA: TGTGCCAGCTCTCGGACAGGGGGCGGGTTTGCTGAAGCTTTCTTT.